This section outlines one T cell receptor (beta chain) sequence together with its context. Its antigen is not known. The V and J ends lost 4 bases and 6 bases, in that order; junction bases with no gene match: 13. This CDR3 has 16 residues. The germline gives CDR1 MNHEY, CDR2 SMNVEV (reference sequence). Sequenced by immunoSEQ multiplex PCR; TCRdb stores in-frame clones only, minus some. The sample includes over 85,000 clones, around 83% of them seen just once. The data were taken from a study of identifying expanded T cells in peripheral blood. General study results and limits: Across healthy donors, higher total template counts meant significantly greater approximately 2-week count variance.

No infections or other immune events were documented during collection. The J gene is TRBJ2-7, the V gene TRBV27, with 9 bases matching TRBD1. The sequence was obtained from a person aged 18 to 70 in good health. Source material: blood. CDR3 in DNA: TGTGCCAGCAGTTACAACCTACAGGGGGCGGGAAGCGAGCAGTACTTC. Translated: CASSYNLQGAGSEQYF.